The 31 T cell receptor beta chains listed next were all sequenced from one sample in a study of T cell repertoires in cytomegalovirus infection. TCRdb reanalysed the reads using MiXCR and keeps one entry per CDR3 protein. Seen here are fewer than 300,000 distinct CDR3 sequences, around 25% observed once, and the top ten hold over 11%. The specimen was PBMCs. All receptors come from a human donor in good health (CMV status not recorded). Some clones in this sample may be carry-over from other donors' samples.

J is TRBJ2-7 and V is TRBV5-6; D tentatively fits TRBD1 or TRBD2 (6 bases each). The ends were cut back, 3 bases at V and 7 bases at J, with 14 bases in the middle. From germline, CDR1 is SGHDT and CDR2 YYEEEE. CDR3 length: 13 amino acids. The CDR3 reads CASSWGAPREQYF. CDR3 in DNA: TGTGCCAGCAGCTGGGGGGCCCCAAGGGAGCAGTACTTC. Full variable domain (missing parts from reference TRBV5-6 and TRBJ2-7): DAGVTQSPTHLIKTRGQQVTLRCSPKSGHDTVSWYQQALGQGPQFIFQYYEEEERQRGNFPDRFSGHQFPNYSSELNVNALLLGDSALYLCASSWGAPREQYFGPGTRLTVT.

There are a few counts of this clonotype. As DNA, the CDR3 is TGCAGTGCTAGAGCCTTTACTAGCGGGGGGTGGAATGAGCAGTTCTTC. Protein: CSARAFTSGGWNEQFF. The rearrangement uses TRBV20-1 and TRBJ2-1; 12 bases are a match to TRBD2. The CDR3 is 16 amino acids. J lost 7 bases, V lost 1 base, and 8 bases had no gene match. Germline V lookup: CDR1 DFQATT, CDR2 SNEGSKA (reference sequence).

This clonotype has a count of ten or more. The rearrangement links TRBV7-2 to TRBJ2-7; 7 nucleotides match TRBD2. With 6 bases clipped from V and 5 bases from J, the junction kept 7 bases outside the gene matches. CDR1 is SGHTA, CDR2 FQGNSA, per germline. The CDR3 loop spans 13 amino acids. CDR3 amino acids: CASSSGTTNEQYV. The CDR3 bases are TGTGCCAGCAGTTCCGGGACTACGAACGAGCAGTACGTC.

This clonotype was picked up many times. This chain connects TRBV7-9 to TRBJ2-3; TRBD2 aligns across 7 bases. The V gene end was trimmed by 0 bases and the J gene end by 3 bases; junction bases not matched to a gene: 6. Germline-derived CDR1 and CDR2 are SEHNR and FQNEAQ (reference sequence). The CDR3 consists of 16 residues. The CDR3 is CASSLAETSFTDTQYF. For the CDR3, the DNA is TGTGCCAGCAGCTTAGCGGAGACTAGCTTTACAGATACGCAGTATTTT.

The chain's CDR3 is CSAIGRARSSYEQYF. In nucleotides, the CDR3 is TGCAGTGCTATCGGGAGGGCACGGAGCTCCTACGAGCAGTACTTC. This chain links TRBV20-1 with TRBJ2-7, with 8 bases lining up with TRBD2. Per germline, CDR1 DFQATT and CDR2 SNEGSKA (reference sequence). This CDR3 has 15 residues. Germline trimming cut 4 bases from V and 0 bases from J; bases unmatched to any gene: 8.

In its sample, this clonotype was seen many times. The chain has TRBV28 and TRBJ2-1, with 13 bases that match TRBD2. Germline CDR1 MDHEN, CDR2 SYDVKM. This CDR3 is built from 17 residues. The V gene end was trimmed by 4 bases and the J gene end by 5 bases; junction bases not matched to a gene: 8. DNA of the CDR3: TGTGCCAGCAGTTCCATGTTCGGGACTAGCGGGGACAATGAGCAGTTCTTC. Protein product: CASSSMFGTSGDNEQFF.

The chain uses TRBV19 and TRBJ1-4, with D uncertain. The CDR3 has 16 residues. Germline assignment: CDR1 LNHDA and CDR2 SQIVND (reference sequence). Trimming removed 7 bases at V and 0 bases at J, with 15 bases between. CDR3 protein: CASIEDTATTNEKLFF. CDR3 nucleotide sequence: TGTGCCAGTATTGAGGATACGGCAACAACTAATGAAAAACTGTTTTTT.

This clonotype was counted a few times. The chain couples TRBV11-2 to TRBJ2-7; D is tentatively TRBD1 or TRBD2 (6 bases each). The length of the CDR3 is 14 residues. V was clipped by 4 bases and J by 3 bases, with 13 bases between them. CDR1 is SGHAT, CDR2 FQNNGV, per germline. CDR3 in amino acids: CASSSRGVIYEQYF. In DNA form, the CDR3 reads TGTGCCAGCAGCTCTAGGGGGGTTATCTACGAGCAGTACTTC. Supplemented by reference TRBV11-2 and TRBJ2-7, the full variable domain reads EAGVAQSPRYKIIEKRQSVAFWCNPISGHATLYWYQQILGQGPKLLIQFQNNGVVDDSQLPKDRFSAERLKGVDSTLKIQPAKLEDSAVYLCASSSRGVIYEQYFGPGTRLTVT.

This clonotype was counted between two and nine times. The chain employs TRBV11-2 and TRBJ2-5; 8 bases map to TRBD2. The CDR3 spans 16 residues. Trimming took 1 base from V and 7 from J; bases not matched to a gene: 11. From germline, CDR1 is SGHAT and CDR2 FQNNGV. The CDR3: CASSLGGGGMIGTQYF. As DNA, the CDR3 is TGTGCCAGCAGCTTAGGTGGCGGGGGGATGATAGGGACCCAGTACTTC.

The chain has TRBV28 and TRBJ1-5, with D tentatively TRBD1 (5 bases). Trimming cost V 1 base and J 7 bases, with 11 bases left between them. Per germline, CDR1 MDHEN and CDR2 SYDVKM. The CDR3 totals 14 residues. The CDR3 reads CASSLFGASQPQHF. CDR3 DNA: TGTGCCAGCAGTTTATTCGGGGCTTCCCAGCCCCAGCATTTT.

In this sample, this clonotype turned up a few times. The chain links TRBV19 to TRBJ2-7; D gene ambiguous. CDR3 length equals 16 residues. V was clipped by 5 bases and J by 0 bases, with 17 bases between them. The germline V gene encodes CDR1 LNHDA and CDR2 SQIVND (reference sequence). The CDR3 DNA sequence: TGTGCCAGTAGTGTACCCAGAGGTTCAAGCTCCTACGAGCAGTACTTC. Protein: CASSVPRGSSSYEQYF.

The V gene is TRBV10-3, the J gene TRBJ1-2; perhaps TRBD1 as D (5 bases). The V end lost 3 bases, the J end lost 4 bases, and 9 bases lay between the germline ends. The CDR3 consists of 13 residues. Germline lookup yields CDR1 ENHRY and CDR2 SYGVKD. The CDR3 nucleotides are TGTGCCATCAGTGATCGGACACCCTATGGCTACACCTTC. It yields the protein CAISDRTPYGYTF.

V usage is TRBV20-1 and J usage is TRBJ1-5; D is uncertain. V gave up 7 bases and J gave up 1 base, with 11 bases separating them. Per germline, CDR1 DFQATT and CDR2 SNEGSKA (reference sequence). There are 13 residues in the CDR3. The CDR3 protein is CSVEGVSNQPQHF. In DNA form, the CDR3 reads TGCAGTGTGGAGGGCGTGAGCAATCAGCCCCAGCATTTT.

This clonotype has just a few counts. This rearrangement joins TRBV5-4 to TRBJ2-5; 12 nucleotides align to TRBD2. CDR1 and CDR2 from the germline V gene are SGHNT and YYREEE (reference sequence). With 3 bases clipped from V and 4 bases from J, the junction kept 10 bases outside the gene matches. The CDR3 extends over 17 amino acids. In DNA, the CDR3 is TGTGCCAGCAGCTCTCCGACTAGCGGGGGCCTCGGAGAGACCCAGTACTTC. Protein: CASSSPTSGGLGETQYF. Full variable domain (outside the CDR3, taken from reference TRBV5-4 and TRBJ2-5): ETGVTQSPTHLIKTRGQQVTLRCSSQSGHNTVSWYQQALGQGPQFIFQYYREEENGRGNFPPRFSGLQFPNYSSELNVNALELDDSALYLCASSSPTSGGLGETQYFGPGTRLLVL.

V usage is TRBV19 and J usage is TRBJ2-1; 9 positions match TRBD2. This CDR3 has 17 residues. Per the germline V gene, CDR1 is LNHDA and CDR2 is SQIVND (reference sequence). V was pared by 4 bases and J by 3 bases, with 10 bases of the junction left unmatched. The CDR3 DNA reads as TGTGCCAGTAGTACCGGGACTAGCCTAGGGGTCTACAATGAGCAGTTCTTC. Its translation: CASSTGTSLGVYNEQFF.

This clonotype was detected many times. This chain joins TRBV6-5 and TRBJ2-1, with 11 bases that match TRBD2. J was trimmed by 4 bases and V by 2 bases; bases with no gene match: 1. The germline gives CDR1 MNHEY, CDR2 SVGAGI. The CDR3 consists of 15 residues. The chain's CDR3 is CASSYTSGSYNEQFF. The DNA for the CDR3 is TGTGCCAGCAGTTACACTAGCGGGAGTTACAATGAGCAGTTCTTC.

There are many counts of this clonotype. The genes are TRBV7-2 and TRBJ2-5, with D unclear. The CDR3 has 11 residues. V was shortened by 5 bases and J by 6 bases, with 7 bases between the two germline ends. Germline V lookup: CDR1 SGHTA, CDR2 FQGNSA. For the CDR3, the DNA is TGTGCCAGCAGCCAGAGACAGACCCAGTACTTC. Its protein product is CASSQRQTQYF.

Notes on this clonotype: A much larger clone differs by one base, so this may be a read error. The chain carries TRBV7-6 and TRBJ1-6; no reliable D call. Germline CDR1 SGHVS, CDR2 FNYEAQ. The CDR3 spans 13 residues. In nucleotides, the CDR3 is TGTGGCAGTATAGACCAGTCTGATTCACCCCTCCACTTT. Its protein is CGSIDQSDSPLHF.

As for this clonotype: A single base separates this from a much larger clone, so it may be a read error. It is likely a read error, because the conserved phenylalanine at the end of the CDR3 is missing. The chain uses TRBV6-1 and TRBJ2-1; D uncertain. The CDR3 is made up of 13 amino acids. Germline CDR1 and CDR2: MNHNS and SASEGT. V gave up 5 bases and J gave up 11 bases, with 16 bases separating them. CDR3 DNA: TGTGCCAGCAGTCCCCCCTTGGTCCTTAAGCAGTTCTCC. The encoded protein is CASSPPLVLKQFS.

Many counts were recorded for this clonotype. The chain carries TRBV7-2 and TRBJ2-5; a possible D gene is TRBD1 (5 bases). The ends were cut back, 0 bases at V and 2 bases at J, with 7 bases in the middle. Looked up from germline, CDR1 is SGHTA and CDR2 is FQGNSA. The CDR3 covers 14 residues. The DNA of the CDR3 is TGTGCCAGCAGCTTAGCGAACAGGCAAGAGACCCAGTACTTC. This gives the protein CASSLANRQETQYF.

The gene calls are TRBV4-1 and TRBJ2-4, with TRBD2 matching over 8 bases. Trimming removed 4 bases from V and 10 bases from J; junction bases left unmatched: 15. Germline-derived CDR1 and CDR2 are MGHRA and YSYEKL. This CDR3 spans 16 amino acids. As DNA, the CDR3 is TGCGCCAGCAGCCTTAGTCGGTGGGCTAGCGGGCCGATTCAGTACTTC. Amino acid sequence: CASSLSRWASGPIQYF.

This clonotype was detected many times. DNA of the CDR3: TGTGCCAGCCGGACAGCGAACACTGAAGCTTTCTTT. Amino acids: CASRTANTEAFF. The V call is TRBV28, the J call TRBJ1-1; weak D call: TRBD1 (6 bases). The CDR3 has 12 residues. Trimming shortened V by 8 bases and J by 1 base, and 8 bases separated the two germline ends. Germline assignment: CDR1 MDHEN and CDR2 SYDVKM.

This chain joins TRBV28 and TRBJ2-6; D gene unclear. V was trimmed by 6 bases and J by 0 bases, leaving 3 bases between them. The germline CDR1 and CDR2 sequences are MDHEN and SYDVKM. The CDR3 has 13 residues. CDR3 sequence reads: CASRISGANVLTF. The CDR3, as DNA: TGTGCCAGCAGAATCTCTGGGGCCAACGTCCTGACTTTC.

This clonotype showed up just a few times. The rearrangement links TRBV14 to TRBJ2-1, with D uncertain. Trimming stripped 0 bases from V and 9 bases from J, with 15 bases between. CDR1 and CDR2 (germline): SGHDN, FVKESK. The CDR3 loop spans 15 amino acids. CDR3 DNA: TGTGCCAGCAGCCAAGATCTCGGCGGCTTGGGTGAGCAGTTCTTC. Translating it yields CASSQDLGGLGEQFF.

In this sample, this clonotype turned up a few times. This sequence joins TRBV20-1 and TRBJ2-2; 7 nucleotides align to TRBD1. J gave up 5 bases and V 7 bases, and 7 bases lay outside the gene matches. The CDR3 runs to 13 residues. Germline V lookup: CDR1 DFQATT, CDR2 SNEGSKA (reference sequence). Here the CDR3 reads CSVRGLGTGELFF. In DNA, the CDR3 is TGCAGTGTGAGGGGGCTGGGAACCGGGGAGCTGTTTTTT.

This clonotype was picked up many times. The chain links TRBV7-2 to TRBJ2-5; D remains unclear. From germline, CDR1 is SGHTA and CDR2 FQGNSA. The V and J ends lost 2 bases and 5 bases respectively, with 9 bases between them. The CDR3 runs to 13 residues. CDR3 in DNA: TGTGCCAGCAGCTTAATCTGGGATGAGACCCAGTACTTC. Residues: CASSLIWDETQYF. The variable domain in full, with the rest retrieved from reference TRBV7-2 and TRBJ2-5, is GAGVSQSPSNKVTEKGKDVELRCDPISGHTALYWYRQSLGQGLEFLIYFQGNSAPDKSGLPSDRFSAERTGGSVSTLTIQRTQQEDSAVYLCASSLIWDETQYFGPGTRLLVL.

This clonotype was counted many times. This chain connects TRBV28 to TRBJ1-1; D might be TRBD1 (6 bases). V lost 7 bases and J 1 base, leaving 13 bases between the germline ends. Germline CDR1 is MDHEN and CDR2 is SYDVKM. The CDR3 loop spans 14 amino acids. CDR3 coding DNA: TGTGCCAGCATTCCCGCGACAGGGAACACTGAAGCTTTCTTT. Translated: CASIPATGNTEAFF.

This clonotype occurred many times. The chain joins TRBV6-1 to TRBJ2-5, with D perhaps being TRBD1 or TRBD2 (6 bases each). The CDR3 is 13 amino acids. Germline V gives CDR1 MNHNS, CDR2 SASEGT. The V gene lost 8 bases and the J gene lost 5 bases, with 15 bases spanning the gap. The CDR3 region has the DNA TGTGCCAGCGCTGGGGGCGGGACTGAGACCCAGTACTTC. Its protein is CASAGGGTETQYF.

A few counts support this clonotype. The chain recombines TRBV28 with TRBJ1-1; D gene unclear. The germline V gene encodes CDR1 MDHEN and CDR2 SYDVKM. V was cut by 1 base and J by 4 bases, with 13 bases left in between. The CDR3 is made up of 15 amino acids. The CDR3 reads CASSLSVGPGTEAFF. The CDR3 DNA reads TGTGCCAGCAGTTTATCCGTAGGGCCGGGCACTGAAGCTTTCTTT. Full variable domain (missing parts from reference TRBV28 and TRBJ1-1): DVKVTQSSRYLVKRTGEKVFLECVQDMDHENMFWYRQDPGLGLRLIYFSYDVKMKEKGDIPEGYSVSREKKERFSLILESASTNQTSMYLCASSLSVGPGTEAFFGQGTRLTVV.

The rearrangement joins TRBV18 to TRBJ2-3, with 7 bases that match TRBD2. V lost 2 bases to trimming and J lost 3 bases; unmatched junction nucleotides: 11. The CDR3 is made up of 17 amino acids. Germline lookup yields CDR1 KGHSH and CDR2 LQKENI. CDR3 bases: TGTGCCAGCTCACCAAGACTAGCAGCCGTAGGGACAGATACGCAGTATTTT. Translated: CASSPRLAAVGTDTQYF.

This clonotype was counted between two and nine times. CDR3 sequence (DNA): TGTGCCAGCAGCTTAGAGGCAGGGGAGTGGGAGACCCAGTACTTC. It is translated as CASSLEAGEWETQYF. This chain connects TRBV7-2 to TRBJ2-5; D is perhaps TRBD1 (6 bases). This CDR3 is 15 amino acids long. V was cut by 1 base and J by 5 bases, with 14 bases left in between. CDR1 SGHTA and CDR2 FQGNSA come from the germline V gene.